One and the same sample provided the 15 T cell receptor beta chains below, sequenced in a study of CD4 T cells in relation to SARS-CoV-2 and coronaviruses. Sequenced by immunoSEQ multiplex PCR; TCRdb stores in-frame clones only, minus some. The profile shows 60,000 to 75,000 clones, 90% to 95% of them singletons. The unexposed donors gave CD4+ T cells in about 2011-2019, prior to COVID-19. The sequencing input was naive CD4+ T cells from PBMCs. The subset denotes: naive CD4+ T cells isolated by negative enrichment. The source is a human donor in good health.

The chain has TRBV2 and TRBJ2-4, with D possibly TRBD1 on 5 matching bases. The germline V gene has CDR1 SNHLY and CDR2 FYNNEI. The CDR3 is made up of 15 amino acids. V was cut by 2 bases and J by 0 bases, with 8 bases left in between. The CDR3 bases are TGTGCCAGCAGTGAATTAGGGGTAGCCAAAAACATTCAGTACTTC. Translation gives CASSELGVAKNIQYF. The variable domain in full, completed from reference TRBV2 and TRBJ2-4, reads EPEVTQTPSHQVTQMGQEVILRCVPISNHLYFYWYRQILGQKVEFLVSFYNNEISEKSEIFDDQFSVERPDGSNFTLKIRSTKLEDSAMYFCASSELGVAKNIQYFGAGTRLSVL.

V and J are TRBV9 and TRBJ1-4; a possible D gene is TRBD1 (5 bases). Germline CDR1 is SGDLS and CDR2 is YYNGEE. The V gene lost 0 bases and the J gene lost 10 bases, with 16 bases spanning the gap. This CDR3 is built from 15 residues. CDR3 sequence reads: CASSVEGSGSGKLFF. Written as DNA, the CDR3 is TGTGCCAGCAGCGTAGAGGGGTCGGGGAGCGGAAAACTGTTTTTT.

The rearrangement joins TRBV6-5 to TRBJ1-5, with unresolved D. CDR3 length equals 13 residues. Trimming removed 4 bases from V and 5 bases from J, with 9 bases in between. Germline loops: CDR1 MNHEY, CDR2 SVGAGI. The CDR3 DNA is TGTGCCAGCAGTTTTGGTCGCCATCAGCCCCAGCATTTT. Translating gives CASSFGRHQPQHF.

The count of this clone is one. The chain is built from TRBV12-3 or TRBV12-4 and TRBJ1-1; 7 bases fit TRBD1. Germline trimming cut 8 bases from V and 7 bases from J; bases unmatched to any gene: 7. The CDR3 has 12 amino acids. The CDR3 DNA sequence: TGTGCCAGCGGCCCGGGACAGCGTGAAGCTTTCTTT. Amino acids: CASGPGQREAFF.

This clone was detected only a few times. The gene calls are TRBV19 and TRBJ2-1; TRBD2 matches 10 bases. Losses at the gene ends were 3 bases for V and 2 bases for J; bases not matched to a gene: 4. Germline V gene data show CDR1 as LNHDA and CDR2 as SQIVND (reference sequence). The CDR3 covers 16 residues. The CDR3 loop is CASSMVAGGTYNEQFF. CDR3 DNA: TGTGCCAGTAGTATGGTAGCGGGAGGAACCTACAATGAGCAGTTCTTC.

The chain carries TRBV15 and TRBJ2-5, with a possible D match to TRBD2 (7 bases). V lost 1 base, J lost 5 bases, and 14 bases lay in between. Per germline, CDR1 LNHNV and CDR2 YYDKDF (reference sequence). The CDR3 consists of 15 residues. CDR3 loop: CATSRVAGAGETQYF. The CDR3 nucleotides read TGTGCCACCAGCAGAGTCGCGGGGGCCGGGGAGACCCAGTACTTC. The whole variable domain, remainder taken from reference TRBV15 and TRBJ2-5, is DAMVIQNPRYQVTQFGKPVTLSCSQTLNHNVMYWYQQKSSQAPKLLFHYYDKDFNNEADTPDNFQSRRPNTSFCFLDIRSPGLGDTAMYLCATSRVAGAGETQYFGPGTRLLVL.

The V gene is TRBV7-9, the J gene TRBJ2-3; a weak D match, TRBD1 (6 bases). Germline CDR1 reads SEHNR; CDR2 reads FQNEAQ (reference sequence). V shed 3 bases and J shed 4 bases, with 11 bases lying between them. The CDR3 sequence is 14 residues long. CDR3 sequence: CASSLRGSADTQYF. In DNA, the CDR3 is TGTGCCAGCAGCTTGAGGGGGTCCGCAGATACGCAGTATTTT.

The CDR3, as DNA: TGTGCCAGCAGCTTGGGAGGGAGACGTGATGAAGCTTTCTTT. Protein product: CASSLGGRRDEAFF. The chain links TRBV5-4 to TRBJ1-1; D is unresolved. Deletions cut 0 bases from V and 7 bases from J, with 13 bases between. Germline V gene data show CDR1 as SGHNT and CDR2 as YYREEE (reference sequence). The CDR3 runs to 14 residues.

This chain uses TRBV19 with TRBJ2-7, with 9 bases that match TRBD1. The germline V gene has CDR1 LNHDA and CDR2 SQIVND (reference sequence). CDR3 size: 15 residues. J gave up 6 bases and V 5 bases, and 11 bases lay outside the gene matches. CDR3 sequence: CASSFLTGGASEQYF. The CDR3 region has the DNA TGTGCCAGTAGTTTCCTCACAGGGGGCGCCTCCGAGCAGTACTTC.

This chain connects TRBV7-2 to TRBJ2-7, with D uncertain. Germline V lookup: CDR1 SGHTA, CDR2 FQGNSA. CDR3 size: 11 residues. Trimming removed 3 bases at V and 4 bases at J, with 4 bases between. CDR3: CASSFMYEQYF. In nucleotides, the CDR3 is TGTGCCAGCAGCTTTATGTACGAGCAGTACTTC.

This chain connects TRBV12-3 or TRBV12-4 to TRBJ1-2; D remains unclear. The CDR3 is 12 amino acids. V shed 6 bases and J shed 8 bases, with 13 bases lying between them. The CDR3 loop is CASSPPNGGYTF. CDR3 sequence (DNA): TGTGCCAGCAGCCCCCCTAACGGGGGCTACACCTTC.

V and J are TRBV7-2 and TRBJ1-5; 7 nucleotides match TRBD1. Germline V gene data show CDR1 as SGHTA and CDR2 as FQGNSA. The junction had 8 bases not matched to a gene; V was cut back by 5 bases and J by 7 bases. The CDR3 spans 14 residues. For the CDR3, the DNA is TGTGCCAGCAGCCTAGACAGGGCTTCCCAGCCCCAGCATTTT. Its translation: CASSLDRASQPQHF.

The chain has TRBV3-1 (or the pseudogene TRBV3-2) and TRBJ1-6, with D possibly matching TRBD1 (6 bases). Germline V gene data show CDR1 as LGHDT and CDR2 as YNNKEL (reference sequence). This CDR3 region has 16 residues. The V gene lost 0 bases and the J gene lost 5 bases, with 11 bases spanning the gap. In DNA, the CDR3 is TGTGCCAGCAGCCAAGATATGGGGGCGGATAATTCACCCCTCCACTTT. It codes for CASSQDMGADNSPLHF.

The rearrangement links TRBV12-3 or TRBV12-4 to TRBJ2-3; D is undetermined. V lost 8 bases to trimming and J lost 2 bases, with 8 bases between them. There are 12 residues in the CDR3. For the CDR3, the DNA is TGTGCCAGCGAGAGCGACACAGATACGCAGTATTTT. This codes for CASESDTDTQYF.

This chain connects TRBV12-3 or TRBV12-4 to TRBJ2-7; no clear D gene. With 6 bases removed from V and 4 bases from J, the gap between germline ends came to 13 bases. The CDR3 has 13 amino acids. The DNA for the CDR3 is TGTGCCAGCAGACGCTCAAGCAGGTACGAGCAGTACTTC. It yields the protein CASRRSSRYEQYF.